A single sample is the source of the 5 T cell receptor beta chains below, sequenced in a study of T cells expressing NK-cell markers. Reprocessing the 5' RACE reads, TCRdb reports a single entry for every CDR3 protein and omits DNA. The data show more than 20,000 distinct CDR3 sequences, and the top ten clones hold 45% to 60%. Input material: blood T cells: a sorted CD56 or NKG2C T cell subset, CD4+ or CD8+ T cells, or bulk PBMC T cells (not recorded which). The receptors originated from a man aged 18 to 69 in good health.

V gene TRBV3-1 combines with J gene TRBJ1-2; the TCRdb D gene call, TRBD1, has no DNA to confirm it. The germline V gene encodes CDR1 LGHDT and CDR2 YNNKEL (reference sequence). The CDR3 is 14 residues long. The CDR3: CASSQGGQYYGYTF.

The V call is TRBV7-6, the J call TRBJ2-7; TCRdb picks TRBD1, but there is no DNA to check that call. This CDR3 comprises 15 residues. Per germline, CDR1 SGHVS and CDR2 FNYEAQ. The CDR3: CASSLGLRGADEQYF. The variable domain in full, with the rest retrieved from reference TRBV7-6 and TRBJ2-7, is GAGVSQSPRYKVTKRGQDVALRCDPISGHVSLYWYRQALGQGPEFLTYFNYEAQQDKSGLPNDRFSAERPEGSISTLTIQRTEQRDSAMYRCASSLGLRGADEQYFGPGTRLTVT.

The V gene is TRBV7-2, the J gene TRBJ2-1; TCRdb's assignment of TRBD2 cannot be checked, as there is no DNA. Germline loops: CDR1 SGHTA, CDR2 FQGNSA. The CDR3 totals 14 residues. The CDR3 region is CASSVLAGGFEQFF.

The chain is built from TRBV28 and TRBJ1-6. The CDR3 is 11 amino acids. The germline CDR1 and CDR2 sequences are MDHEN and SYDVKM. The CDR3 sequence: CASSHRYPLHF.

The rearrangement joins TRBV6-6 to TRBJ1-4; TCRdb lists TRBD1, though no DNA is available to test this call. Germline V CDR1 and CDR2: MNHNY, SVGAGI (reference sequence). There are 13 residues in the CDR3. CDR3 residues: CASRDDRSEKLFF.